A single TCR beta chain is shown here with its context. Its specificity is unknown. The germline gene is not matched at one end of the junction; a read error may be the cause. Time point indicated: persistent/refractory GD, antithyroid drugs over 5 years with positive TRAb. Extracted PBMC RNA gave rise to the TCR library. Library construction for TCR beta used iRepertoire HTBI primers and Arm-PCR of CDR3 regions. Each CDR3 protein is one row after TCRdb ran MiXCR on the multiplex PCR reads. Of about 470,000 distinct CDR3 sequences listed, around a fifth are singletons. The data were taken from a study of regulatory T cells in long-lasting Graves disease. Across the study: Disease was considered persistent Graves' disease after over 5 years of antithyroid drugs (with positive TSH receptor antibodies). Study-wide points: The TCR repertoire of persistent Graves' patients was less diverse than that of newly diagnosed ones. Under persistent disease, TRBV28, TRBJ1-2 and TRBJ2-5 were used preferentially.

There are 13 residues in the CDR3. Germline-derived CDR1 and CDR2 are DFQATT and SNEGSKA (reference sequence). The genes are TRBV20-1 and TRBJ2-5, with TRBD2 matching 12 bases. This clonotype originated in a female donor with Graves disease. The specimen comprised peripheral blood mononuclear cells (PBMCs), sampled when the disease was refractory, from a patient treated with antithyroid drugs. This CDR3 reads CNASGGGEETQYF. CDR3 nucleotide sequence: TGCAATGCTAGCGGGGGGGGCGAAGAGACCCAGTACTTC.